This T cell receptor (beta chain) was sequenced in a study of blood T cell repertoires in COVID-19. About the research overall: The United States, Italy and Spain provided the acute and convalescent COVID-19 samples. The cDNA or gDNA used as material had been derived from T cells, B-cell-depleted T cells, or PBMCs.

Germline values: CDR1 MNHEY, CDR2 SVGAGI. V lost 6 bases and J lost 10; bases outside the gene matches: 9. The length of the CDR3 is 14 residues. Here immunoSEQ multiplex PCR was the method, and the copy in TCRdb shows in-frame clones only, minus some. The repertoire holds 40,000 or so clones, with roughly 90% as singletons. This rearrangement joins TRBV6-5 to TRBJ1-6, with 7 bases matching TRBD1. Input material: peripheral blood. The sequence was collected from a human donor in a cohort sampled during active COVID-19. CDR3 region: CASSLTGIGSPLHF. The CDR3 nucleotides read TGTGCCAGCAGCCTGACAGGGATAGGATCACCCCTCCACTTT.